This T cell receptor beta chain is drawn from a study of T-cell memory formation after mild COVID-19. Study at large: Most TCR clusters belonged to a single donor.

General observations from the study: Prior to infection, memory already included some responding clones, suggesting cross-reactive memory joined. Among clones contracting day 15 to 85, CD4/CD8 was balanced, whereas later expanders leaned CD4+.

Germline trimming cut 4 bases from V and 1 base from J; bases unmatched to any gene: 10. Germline-derived CDR1 and CDR2 are SGHRS and YFSETQ. The CDR3 runs to 16 residues. From the 5' RACE reads, TCRdb called clonotypes with MiXCR, one entry per CDR3 protein. In the table there are 180,000 or so distinct CDR3 sequences, under 14% of which are singletons. Notes on this clonotype: The antigen is not known.

The receptor was isolated from a man between 18 and 35 years old who had mild COVID-19 (a few samples of this study predate the infection). Cell type and time point are not known. This sequence joins TRBV5-1 and TRBJ2-5, with 7 bases identical to TRBD1. The sequencing sample was made of PBMCs or a T cell subset sorted from them (not recorded which). The DNA of the CDR3 is TGCGCCAGCAGCCAAGCGTCGGGGACAGCCCAAGAGACCCAGTACTTC. This gives the protein CASSQASGTAQETQYF.